These T cell receptor beta chains were read from a single sample in a study of cytomegalovirus exposure and HLA in healthy donors. The repertoire was sequenced with immunoSEQ multiplex PCR; TCRdb's copy has only in-frame clones and lacks some. Of approximately 90,000 clones listed, 70% to 80% were seen once; the top ten hold 3.7%. Sequencing was done on a sample of PBMCs. The source is a man in his thirties or forties in good health and CMV-seronegative. The conserved cysteine and the conserved F or W are not part of the CDR3 here. Each record gives: J gene, D gene, V gene, CDR3 protein. D genes are given only for firm matches.

J gene: TRBJ1-2; D gene: TRBD1; V gene: TRBV6-1; CDR3 protein: ASRGQGMGYT
J gene: TRBJ2-5; D gene: TRBD1; V gene: TRBV5-1; CDR3 protein: ASSSPQGQGQETQY
J gene: TRBJ1-2; D gene: NA; V gene: TRBV29-1; CDR3 protein: RPGGVGGYT
J gene: TRBJ1-2; D gene: NA; V gene: TRBV6-5; CDR3 protein: ASRGGRGIRGGYT
J gene: TRBJ2-1; D gene: TRBD2; V gene: TRBV28; CDR3 protein: ASRDYSGVYNEQF
J gene: TRBJ1-3; D gene: NA; V gene: TRBV30; CDR3 protein: AWSNGGSGNTIY
J gene: TRBJ1-3; D gene: NA; V gene: TRBV18; CDR3 protein: ASSPEGDTIY
J gene: TRBJ1-1; D gene: TRBD1; V gene: TRBV6-1; CDR3 protein: ASSETPQGIAF
J gene: TRBJ2-1; D gene: NA; V gene: TRBV4-1; CDR3 protein: ASSQESRTIYNEQF
J gene: TRBJ2-3; D gene: NA; V gene: TRBV19; CDR3 protein: ASSIAGDGTDTQY
J gene: TRBJ1-5; D gene: NA; V gene: TRBV10-2; CDR3 protein: ASSEAGAGNQPQH
J gene: TRBJ2-7; D gene: TRBD1; V gene: TRBV23-1; CDR3 protein: ASSQGQGAIYEQY
J gene: TRBJ1-2; D gene: NA; V gene: TRBV28; CDR3 protein: ASRYRYYGYT
J gene: TRBJ2-2; D gene: TRBD1; V gene: TRBV4-3; CDR3 protein: ASSTHPGQGNTGELF
J gene: TRBJ1-2; D gene: NA; V gene: TRBV27; CDR3 protein: ASSLYAGTNYGYT
J gene: TRBJ2-2; D gene: NA; V gene: TRBV18; CDR3 protein: ASSPRRDTGELF
J gene: TRBJ1-2; D gene: NA; V gene: TRBV7-9; CDR3 protein: ASSMYRDTVRGYT